One sample yielded the 3 T cell receptor beta chains listed below, sequenced in a study of T cell responses to AZD1222 COVID-19 vaccine. Profiling relied on immunoSEQ multiplex PCR, and the TCRdb table lists in-frame clones only, not all of them. The data hold just under 90,000 clones, with just over 85% observed a single time. The sequencing here drew on peripheral blood, taken on day 0 of MenACWY control vaccination. The receptors here all came from an adult in good health.

V is TRBV30 and J is TRBJ1-2, with D perhaps TRBD1 (5 bases). V lost 0 bases and J 10 bases, leaving 15 bases between the germline ends. The germline V gene has CDR1 GTSNPN and CDR2 SVGIG (reference sequence). The CDR3 extends over 13 amino acids. CDR3 sequence reads: CAWSVGGVFDYTF. CDR3 nucleotide sequence: TGTGCCTGGAGTGTGGGGGGGGTGTTTGACTACACCTTC.

CDR3 sequence: CASSRWTGPTEQFF. The CDR3 DNA is TGTGCCAGCAGTCGATGGACAGGGCCCACGGAGCAGTTCTTC. The chain recombines TRBV4-2 with TRBJ2-1, with 8 bases fitting TRBD1. Germline V gene data show CDR1 as LGHNA and CDR2 as YNFKEQ. CDR3 size: 14 residues. V lost 6 bases, J lost 10 bases, and 11 bases stayed unmatched.

The chain carries TRBV30 and TRBJ2-7, with D perhaps TRBD2 (5 bases). With 2 bases removed from V and 2 bases from J, the gap between germline ends came to 13 bases. The CDR3 is 14 amino acids. The germline gives CDR1 GTSNPN, CDR2 SVGIG (reference sequence). The CDR3 loop reads CAWSPRRRTYEQYF. The CDR3 bases are TGTGCCTGGAGTCCACGGAGGCGGACCTACGAGCAGTACTTC.